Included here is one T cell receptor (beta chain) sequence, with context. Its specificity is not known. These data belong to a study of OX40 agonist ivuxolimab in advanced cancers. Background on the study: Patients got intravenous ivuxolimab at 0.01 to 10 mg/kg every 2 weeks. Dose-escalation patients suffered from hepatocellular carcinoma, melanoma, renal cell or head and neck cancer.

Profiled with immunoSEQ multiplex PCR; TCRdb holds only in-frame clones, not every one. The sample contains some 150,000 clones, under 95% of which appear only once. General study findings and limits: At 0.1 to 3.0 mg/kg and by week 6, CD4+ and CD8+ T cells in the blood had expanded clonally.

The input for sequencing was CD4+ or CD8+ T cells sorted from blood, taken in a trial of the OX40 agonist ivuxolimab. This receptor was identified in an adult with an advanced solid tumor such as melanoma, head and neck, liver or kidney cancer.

CDR3 coding DNA: TGTGCCAGCAGCTTGGGGCAGGCTAGCAATCAGCCCCAGCATTTT. Translating gives CASSLGQASNQPQHF. This chain links TRBV5-8 with TRBJ1-5; D gene unclear. The germline gives CDR1 SGHTS, CDR2 YDEGEE. This CDR3 region has 15 residues. Trimming removed 0 bases at V and 0 bases at J, with 7 bases between.